Sequencing of this TCR beta chain was carried out in a study of blood T cell repertoires in COVID-19. Study information: Whether acute or convalescent, the COVID-19 samples came from the United States, Italy and Spain.

Per the original data handling: Amplifying reference gene primers gave estimates of nucleated cell counts. Sequenced by immunoSEQ multiplex PCR; TCRdb stores in-frame clones only, minus some. That table furnishes V, J and clone size, whereas the DNA furnished D and trimming. Of under 150,000 clones in the sample, 70% to 80% were seen once. The germline gives CDR1 LNHDA, CDR2 SQIVND (reference sequence). This CDR3 has 15 residues. J was trimmed by 1 base and V by 3 bases; bases with no gene match: 4. Sequenced sample: peripheral blood. The V and J genes are TRBV19 and TRBJ2-5, with 8 bases matching TRBD2. The receptor was isolated from a woman in her forties or fifties with active or convalescent COVID-19. CDR3 sequence reads: CASSIGGGTQETQYF. The CDR3 bases are TGTGCCAGTAGTATTGGCGGGGGGACCCAAGAGACCCAGTACTTC. Combining the CDR3 with reference TRBV19 and TRBJ2-5 gives the whole variable domain DGGITQSPKYLFRKEGQNVTLSCEQNLNHDAMYWYRQDPGQGLRLIYYSQIVNDFQKGDIAEGYSVSREKKESFPLTVTSAQKNPTAFYLCASSIGGGTQETQYFGPGTRLLVL.